The entry below gives a single TCR beta chain sequence along with its context. Its antigen remains unidentified. No per-base quality is available; no much larger clone lies one base away. Genomic DNA was extracted from sorted cells for sequencing of the TCRbeta CDR3 region. TCRbeta CDR3 regions were sequenced using the immunoSEQ Assay. The clones in this table, taken by TCRdb from immuneACCESS, are in-frame only. Not every clone is retained; where verified, under half of the shortfall comes from an unresolved V gene, and the cause of the rest is unknown. This sample comprises more than 30,000 clones, approximately 79% of them detected only once. The leading ten clones occupy over 8.5% of the sample. This record belongs to a study of OX40 agonist ivuxolimab in advanced cancers. The study in broad terms: Ivuxolimab was a fully human IgG2 agonistic monoclonal antibody targeting the costimulatory receptor OX40 (CD134). Intravenous ivuxolimab was administered to patients every 2 weeks at six dose levels: 0.01, 0.1, 0.3, 1.5, 3 and 10 mg/kg. Of the roughly 52 dose-escalation patients, hepatocellular carcinoma was present in approximately 20, melanoma in roughly 15, renal cell carcinoma in 9 and head and neck cancer in 9. In the dose-escalation cohort, approximately 82% of patients were male, and the mean age was roughly 60 years, with a range of about 23 to 85. Prior anti-PD-1, anti-PD-L1 or anti-CTLA-4 therapy was permitted, and checkpoint inhibitors had been received by roughly 40% of dose-escalation patients. Partial responses occurred in three dose-escalation patients, of whom one had hepatocellular carcinoma and two had cutaneous melanoma. Peripheral TCRbeta sequencing was intended to test whether TCR sequence diversity was altered and clonal T-cell expansion was caused by ivuxolimab. The paper reports the monotherapy dose-escalation portion (N of about 52 patients) of the phase I ivuxolimab trial. Beyond this particular receptor, the publication reports: Low levels of normalized T-cell clonal expansion were also seen in some patients who did not respond. The antigen specificity of the peripheral T cells that underwent clonal expansion was not determined. After ivuxolimab, more expanded clones were found on average in CD8+ T cells than in CD4+ T cells. In the 0.1-3.0 mg/kg groups, partial responders had among the lowest normalized peripheral clonal expansion, particularly in CD8+ T cells. At doses from 0.1 to 3.0 mg/kg, clonal expansion was seen in both CD4+ and CD8+ blood T cells between baseline and week 6.

The trial excluded patients who had a history of autoimmune disease or who were on systemic immunosuppression. Peripheral blood for TCR sequencing was collected from all dose cohorts at baseline, on cycle 4 day 1, and on cycle 7 day 1. The samples were drawn from a first-in-human, open-label, multicenter phase I dose-escalation trial of ivuxolimab. Adults with locally advanced or metastatic melanoma, renal cell carcinoma, hepatocellular carcinoma or head and neck squamous cell carcinoma were enrolled in the trial. Before TCR sequencing, CD4+ T cells and CD8+ T cells were sorted from peripheral blood as separate populations. The V end loses 5 bases and the J end loses 0 bases, and a stretch of 17 bases separates them. CDR1 is given as MNHEY and CDR2 as SMNVEV, both from the germline V gene (reference sequence). The CDR3 has 17 amino acids, counting the end cysteine and phenylalanine. The sequence is cut down to CDR3 DNA, 51 bases in frame from base 1.

The chain couples TRBV27 to TRBJ1-5; a tentative D call is TRBD1 (5 bases match). The input for sequencing was CD4+ or CD8+ T cells sorted from blood, taken in a trial of the OX40 agonist ivuxolimab. This receptor was identified in an adult with an advanced solid tumor such as melanoma, head and neck, liver or kidney cancer. The sequence in DNA is TGTGCCAGCAGTAAAGGGACGGTGATATATAGCAATCAGCCCCAGCATTTT. This yields the protein CASSKGTVIYSNQPQHF.